This passage covers 6 T cell receptor beta chains from one sample sequenced in a study of blood T cell repertoires in COVID-19. Method: immunoSEQ multiplex PCR; TCRdb's copy keeps in-frame clones and lacks some. Here the sample spans over 45,000 clones, around four fifths being singletons. Sequencing was performed on peripheral blood. The receptor source for this set is an older man with acute or convalescent COVID-19.

The chain carries TRBV5-1 and TRBJ2-3; a possible D gene is TRBD1 (5 bases). The germline V gene encodes CDR1 SGHRS and CDR2 YFSETQ. Trimming stripped 0 bases from V and 0 bases from J, with 8 bases between. The CDR3 sequence is 15 residues long. The CDR3 DNA sequence: TGCGCCAGCAGCTTGGCAGACAGAAGCACAGATACGCAGTATTTT. Translation gives CASSLADRSTDTQYF.

This clone has only one observation. This chain links TRBV4-3 with TRBJ2-7; 10 bases are a match to TRBD2. Germline CDR1 and CDR2: LGHNA and YSLEER. The CDR3 has 15 residues. After removal of 3 bases from V and 2 bases from J, the junction contained 4 bases not matched to a gene. The CDR3 spells CASSHLAGVTYEQYF. CDR3 nucleotides: TGCGCCAGCAGCCATCTAGCGGGGGTGACCTACGAGCAGTACTTC.

In this sample, this clone turned up once. CDR3 amino acids: CASGSGGRGNEQFF. CDR3 DNA: TGTGCTAGTGGTTCGGGCGGCCGGGGCAATGAGCAGTTCTTC. This chain joins TRBV12-5 and TRBJ2-1; perhaps TRBD2 as D (5 bases). Germline V lookup: CDR1 LGHNT, CDR2 FRNRAP. The CDR3 is made up of 14 amino acids. Trimming removed 4 bases from V and 6 bases from J, with 13 bases in between.

V and J are TRBV7-9 and TRBJ1-2; maybe TRBD1 (6 bases). CDR3 length: 15 amino acids. Germline V lookup: CDR1 SEHNR, CDR2 FQNEAQ (reference sequence). Between the trimmed V and J ends, which lost 0 bases and 4 bases, there was a span of 12 bases. In DNA form, the CDR3 reads TGTGCCAGCAGCTTAGCGCCAGGGGTGGCCTATGGCTACACCTTC. Its protein product is CASSLAPGVAYGYTF.

The chain links TRBV27 to TRBJ2-7, with 9 positions matching TRBD1. V lost 5 bases, J lost 5 bases, and 13 bases stayed unmatched. The CDR3 sequence is 16 residues long. Germline loops: CDR1 MNHEY, CDR2 SMNVEV (reference sequence). The CDR3 loop is CASSTTQGAVLHEQYF. CDR3 sequence (DNA): TGTGCCAGCAGTACTACACAGGGGGCAGTTCTTCACGAGCAGTACTTC.

The chain links TRBV5-5 to TRBJ1-4, with a weak D call TRBD1 (6 bases). Trimming pared 1 base from V and 4 bases from J, leaving 11 bases between. The CDR3 contains 15 residues. The germline V gene encodes CDR1 SGHKS and CDR2 YYEKEE (reference sequence). The CDR3 sequence is CASSLSQGHNEKLFF. DNA for the CDR3: TGTGCCAGCAGCTTGTCGCAGGGACATAATGAAAAACTGTTTTTT.